This T cell receptor beta chain originates from a study of brain metastases from non-small cell lung cancer. Germline V gene data show CDR1 as LNHDA and CDR2 as SQIVND (reference sequence). The CDR3 is 15 residues long. Repertoires were generated with immunoSEQ multiplex PCR, while TCRdb's copy carries only in-frame clones and drops some. The sample shows about 970 clones, about 90% of them seen only once. Regarding this clone: One junction end disagrees with the germline gene, perhaps due to a read error.

This sequence was found in a donor aged 40 or older with non-small cell lung cancer. The sample consisted of tumor-adjacent normal tissue. The chain joins TRBV19 to TRBJ2-3, with D possibly matching TRBD2 (6 bases). The chain's CDR3 is CASSMGITSTNTQYF. The CDR3 DNA follows: TGTGCCAGTAGTATGGGAATAACTAGCACAAATACGCAGTATTTT.